These 32 T cell receptor beta chains originate from one sample sequenced in a study of blood T cell repertoires in COVID-19. TCRdb keeps only in-frame clones here, not all; method: immunoSEQ multiplex PCR. The data show a few hundred thousand clones, with around 87% seen just once and around 8% held by the top ten. The material sequenced was peripheral blood. Receptor source: a woman between 45 and 65 years old who had recovered from COVID-19.

This chain uses TRBV7-9 with TRBJ1-3; the D gene is possibly TRBD1 (5 bases). Trimming took 5 bases from V and 4 from J, leaving 12 bases between them. The CDR3 is 14 amino acids. Germline CDR1 and CDR2: SEHNR and FQNEAQ (reference sequence). The CDR3 loop reads CASSRRVPGNTIYF. As DNA, the CDR3 is TGTGCCAGCAGCCGCAGGGTACCCGGAAACACCATATATTTT.

The chain couples TRBV15 to TRBJ1-4, with D unresolved. CDR3 length equals 16 residues. Germline V CDR1 and CDR2: LNHNV, YYDKDF (reference sequence). V was cut by 5 bases and J by 2 bases, with 15 bases left in between. CDR3 sequence reads: CATSRSPQATNEKLFF. CDR3 sequence (DNA): TGTGCCACCAGCCGCTCTCCCCAGGCTACTAATGAAAAACTGTTTTTT.

The J gene is TRBJ2-4, the V gene TRBV19, with 9 nucleotides matching TRBD1. Unmatched junction bases numbered 4, after V lost 4 bases and J lost 3 bases. CDR3 length: 15 residues. Germline CDR1 and CDR2: LNHDA and SQIVND (reference sequence). The CDR3 DNA reads TGTGCCAGTAGTACGGGGGACAGGGACAAAAACATTCAGTACTTC. Its protein is CASSTGDRDKNIQYF. The variable domain in full, completed from reference TRBV19 and TRBJ2-4, reads DGGITQSPKYLFRKEGQNVTLSCEQNLNHDAMYWYRQDPGQGLRLIYYSQIVNDFQKGDIAEGYSVSREKKESFPLTVTSAQKNPTAFYLCASSTGDRDKNIQYFGAGTRLSVL.

V is TRBV7-9 and J is TRBJ2-1; 10 bases match TRBD2. This CDR3 has 16 residues. Germline CDR1 and CDR2: SEHNR and FQNEAQ (reference sequence). Trimming cost V 1 base and J 15 bases; bases outside gene matches: 15. The CDR3 is CASSLERASGSVPPFF. The CDR3 bases are TGTGCCAGCAGCTTAGAAAGGGCTAGCGGGAGTGTTCCTCCGTTCTTC.

V usage is TRBV19 and J usage is TRBJ1-6; D is possibly TRBD1 (6 bases). Germline CDR1 and CDR2: LNHDA and SQIVND (reference sequence). V was clipped by 3 bases and J by 9 bases, with 18 bases between them. The CDR3 has 16 amino acids. CDR3 region: CASSIQPGHSSSPLHF. The CDR3 bases are TGTGCCAGTAGTATTCAACCGGGACACTCCTCTTCACCCCTCCACTTT.

This clone was detected only once. V is TRBV29-1 and J is TRBJ2-3; 10 positions match TRBD2. CDR3 length equals 14 residues. Trimming at V came to 7 bases and at J to 7 bases, leaving 11 bases not matched to a gene. Per germline, CDR1 SQVTM and CDR2 ANQGSEA. CDR3 nucleotides: TGCAGCGGCCAGAGCGGGGGGGGCGGAAATACGCAGTATTTT. Translating gives CSGQSGGGGNTQYF.

The V call is TRBV28, the J call TRBJ1-2; tentative D call: TRBD1 (6 bases). Between the trimmed V and J ends, which lost 8 bases and 4 bases, there was a span of 23 bases. The CDR3 runs 16 residues. CDR1 and CDR2 from the germline V gene are MDHEN and SYDVKM. Here the CDR3 DNA reads TGTGCCAGCCGATACCCACAGGGAGTGTTAGGCTATGGCTACACCTTC. Amino acid sequence: CASRYPQGVLGYGYTF.

This chain joins TRBV18 and TRBJ1-1, with TRBD1 as a possible D gene (5 bases). V dropped 3 bases and J dropped 3 bases, with 8 bases sitting between them. The CDR3 loop spans 13 amino acids. The germline V gene encodes CDR1 KGHSH and CDR2 LQKENI. The CDR3 is CASSPGGDTEAFF. The DNA of the CDR3 is TGTGCCAGCTCACCGGGGGGGGACACTGAAGCTTTCTTT.

This clone appeared a few times. Other DNA sequences within the sample encode an identical CDR3. V is TRBV6-1 and J is TRBJ1-2; TRBD1 is a possible D gene (5 bases). Germline-derived CDR1 and CDR2 are MNHNS and SASEGT. CDR3 size: 13 residues. Trimming cost V 3 bases and J 8 bases, with 13 bases left between them. CDR3 DNA: TGTGCCAGCAGTGAGGGGCGGGGCGACGGCTACACCTTC. Translating it yields CASSEGRGDGYTF.

The chain combines TRBV20-1 with TRBJ1-2; D ambiguous. Deletions cut 7 bases from V and 4 bases from J, with 10 bases between. This CDR3 is built from 11 residues. The germline gives CDR1 DFQATT, CDR2 SNEGSKA (reference sequence). CDR3 residues: CSGRLPYGYTF. The CDR3, as DNA: TGCAGTGGCAGGCTCCCCTATGGCTACACCTTC.

The chain couples TRBV5-6 to TRBJ1-2; weak D call: TRBD1 (5 bases). CDR3 size: 14 residues. Trimming removed 0 bases from V and 3 bases from J, with 9 bases in between. Per germline, CDR1 SGHDT and CDR2 YYEEEE. The CDR3 DNA reads TGTGCCAGCAGCTTGGTAGGGGCCGACTATGGCTACACCTTC. Protein sequence: CASSLVGADYGYTF.

The gene calls are TRBV7-6 and TRBJ2-7; a possible D gene is TRBD1 (5 bases). CDR1 and CDR2 from the germline V gene are SGHVS and FNYEAQ. Trimming took off 5 bases at V and 4 bases at J, with 9 bases between the two ends. The CDR3 runs to 12 residues. CDR3 sequence reads: CASSPTAYEQYF. The CDR3 nucleotides are TGTGCCAGCAGCCCGACAGCTTACGAGCAGTACTTC.

This clone was counted a few times. The V call is TRBV3-1 (or the pseudogene TRBV3-2), the J call TRBJ2-7, with 9 bases that match TRBD2. The CDR3 is 15 amino acids. The V segment lost 4 bases and the J segment 5 bases; nucleotides outside the gene matches: 9. Germline V gives CDR1 LGHDT, CDR2 YNNKEL (reference sequence). CDR3 DNA sequence: TGTGCCAGCAGCCCTGGGCTAGCGGGAACCGACGAGCAGTACTTC. It is translated as CASSPGLAGTDEQYF.

CDR3 in DNA: TGTGCCAGCAGTTTCCTCCCGGGGGAGACCCAGTACTTC. It is translated as CASSFLPGETQYF. The J gene is TRBJ2-5, the V gene TRBV27; TRBD2 might be the D (5 bases). Per the germline V gene, CDR1 is MNHEY and CDR2 is SMNVEV (reference sequence). The V end lost 3 bases, the J end lost 5 bases, and 10 bases lay between the germline ends. The CDR3 sequence is 13 residues long.

The chain joins TRBV4-1 to TRBJ2-3, with TRBD2 matching over 8 bases. CDR3 length: 17 amino acids. Unmatched junction bases numbered 7, after V lost 1 base and J lost 1 base. Germline values: CDR1 MGHRA, CDR2 YSYEKL. The CDR3 protein is CASSQGKGLARTDTQYF. In DNA, the CDR3 is TGCGCCAGCAGCCAAGGGAAAGGACTAGCCCGCACAGATACGCAGTATTTT.

The chain's CDR3 is CASSLVGVSTDTQYF. For the CDR3, the DNA is TGTGCCAGCAGCTTAGTCGGGGTGAGCACAGATACGCAGTATTTT. The chain couples TRBV7-3 to TRBJ2-3, with TRBD2 as a possible D gene (5 bases). The CDR3 consists of 15 residues. Germline CDR1 SGHTA, CDR2 FQGTGA. With 2 bases removed from V and 0 bases from J, the gap between germline ends came to 9 bases.

The rearrangement links TRBV7-8 to TRBJ2-7; D is possibly TRBD1 (6 bases). Germline V CDR1 and CDR2: SGHVS, FQNEAQ. Trimming stripped 4 bases from V and 5 bases from J, with 18 bases between. CDR3 length equals 15 residues. The CDR3: CASSWDNTIGNEQYF. Written as DNA, the CDR3 is TGTGCCAGCAGCTGGGACAACACCATCGGAAACGAGCAGTACTTC. Together with reference TRBV7-8 and TRBJ2-7, the CDR3 gives the full variable domain: GAGVSQSPRYKVAKRGQDVALRCDPISGHVSLFWYQQALGQGPEFLTYFQNEAQLDKSGLPSDRFFAERPEGSVSTLKIQRTQQEDSAVYLCASSWDNTIGNEQYFGPGTRLTVT.

CDR3 in amino acids: CASSWGPGLGTIYF. CDR3 DNA: TGTGCCAGCAGTTGGGGCCCTGGCCTAGGGACCATATATTTT. The chain links TRBV27 to TRBJ1-3; tentative D call: TRBD1 (5 bases). The germline CDR1 and CDR2 sequences are MNHEY and SMNVEV (reference sequence). V gave up 4 bases and J gave up 10 bases, with 17 bases separating them. This CDR3 contains 14 residues.

CDR3 DNA: TGTGCAAGTCGCTTAGCGGGACTAGCGGGACACCAAAACAATGAGCAGTTCTTC. Its translation: CASRLAGLAGHQNNEQFF. The rearrangement uses TRBV12-2 and TRBJ2-1; TRBD2, as called in the table, went unchecked against the DNA. TRBV12-2 is a listed pseudogene. The CDR3 is 18 amino acids.

The rearrangement links TRBV6-5 to TRBJ2-2; 10 nucleotides match TRBD2. The CDR3 totals 15 residues. The germline gives CDR1 MNHEY, CDR2 SVGAGI. J lost 8 bases, V lost 10 bases, and 13 bases had no gene match. The CDR3: CATHITGTSVGELFF. As DNA, the CDR3 is TGTGCCACCCATATTACCGGGACTAGCGTTGGGGAGCTGTTTTTT.

This chain links TRBV6-5 with TRBJ2-3; TRBD1 is a possible D gene (6 bases). Germline V CDR1 and CDR2: MNHEY, SVGAGI. Trimming left V 2 bases short and J 0 bases short, with 12 bases between. The CDR3 loop spans 16 amino acids. This CDR3 is CASSYGTPKSTDTQYF. Written as DNA, the CDR3 is TGTGCCAGCAGTTACGGGACACCGAAAAGCACAGATACGCAGTATTTT.

This clone was seen a single time. This chain joins TRBV14 and TRBJ2-7; a weak D match, TRBD2 (7 bases). CDR1 SGHDN and CDR2 FVKESK come from the germline V gene. The CDR3 spans 13 residues. The germline V and J ends were trimmed by 6 bases and 6 bases, with 15 bases remaining between them. CDR3 nucleotides: TGTGCCAGCAGGGATTCGGGGGGCGTCGAGCAGTACTTC. It codes for CASRDSGGVEQYF.

The genes are TRBV28 and TRBJ2-3, with a weak D call TRBD2 (6 bases). Trimming removed 2 bases at V and 0 bases at J, with 21 bases between. Germline CDR1 MDHEN, CDR2 SYDVKM. The CDR3 spans 19 residues. The CDR3 reads CASSLGNLRGRRSTDTQYF. Written as DNA, the CDR3 is TGTGCCAGCAGTTTAGGGAACCTGCGGGGACGAAGAAGCACAGATACGCAGTATTTT. Drawing the rest from reference TRBV28 and TRBJ2-3, the complete variable domain is DVKVTQSSRYLVKRTGEKVFLECVQDMDHENMFWYRQDPGLGLRLIYFSYDVKMKEKGDIPEGYSVSREKKERFSLILESASTNQTSMYLCASSLGNLRGRRSTDTQYFGPGTRLTVL.

The V call is TRBV7-2, the J call TRBJ2-2, with D perhaps matching TRBD1 (6 bases). CDR1 is SGHTA and CDR2 is FQGNSA in the germline V gene. The V and J ends lost 2 bases and 4 bases respectively, with 14 bases between them. This CDR3 spans 16 amino acids. The CDR3 reads CASSLLGWGPTGELFF. The CDR3 region has the DNA TGTGCCAGCAGCTTACTAGGGTGGGGGCCCACCGGGGAGCTGTTTTTT.

V and J are TRBV5-1 and TRBJ1-2; TRBD1 agrees at 7 bases. Germline CDR1 SGHRS, CDR2 YFSETQ. The CDR3 loop spans 13 amino acids. The ends lost 5 bases at V and 6 bases at J; junction bases unmatched: 7. Here the CDR3 reads CASSPGDRDGYTF. The CDR3 DNA is TGCGCCAGCAGTCCGGGGGACAGAGATGGCTACACCTTC.

The chain has TRBV6-2 or TRBV6-3 and TRBJ2-1; 8 nucleotides align to TRBD2. The germline V gene encodes CDR1 MNHEY and CDR2 SVGEGT. Trimming took 6 bases from V and 16 from J; bases not matched to a gene: 14. The CDR3 runs to 13 residues. In DNA form, the CDR3 reads TGTGCCAGCAGCCGACTCACTAGCGGTCTAACCTTCTTC. Encoded protein: CASSRLTSGLTFF.

The chain recombines TRBV24-1 with TRBJ1-3; D is unresolved. CDR1 is KGHDR, CDR2 SFDVKD, per germline. The CDR3 length is 21 residues. Trimming left V 4 bases short and J 2 bases short, with 29 bases between. The CDR3 nucleotides are TGTGCCACCAGTGAGTCCCCACCTAGGACTTTTTCTCAGTTTGCTGGAAACACCATATATTTT. This sequence encodes CATSESPPRTFSQFAGNTIYF.

In the case of this clone: Compared with germline, one end of the junction differs, possibly owing to a read error. The V call is TRBV18, the J call TRBJ1-1, with D tentatively TRBD1 (5 bases). The CDR3 spans 18 residues. The V gene's germline CDR1 is KGHSH and CDR2 LQKENI. CDR3 bases: TGTGCCAGTTCACCTCTAACTTCCGATCCGGGGGGAGACACTGAAGCTTTCTTT. Translated: CASSPLTSDPGGDTEAFF.

The chain is built from TRBV6-5 and TRBJ2-5; D is perhaps TRBD2 (6 bases). Germline CDR1 is MNHEY and CDR2 is SVGAGI. The V gene lost 6 bases and the J gene lost 5 bases, with 19 bases spanning the gap. There are 15 residues in the CDR3. The CDR3 spells CASSAGFTPTETQYF. The DNA for the CDR3 is TGTGCCAGCAGCGCGGGATTTACCCCGACGGAGACCCAGTACTTC.

The V gene is TRBV20-1, the J gene TRBJ2-1, with 7 bases lining up with TRBD1. The germline V gene has CDR1 DFQATT and CDR2 SNEGSKA (reference sequence). There are 10 residues in the CDR3. DNA of the CDR3: TGCAGCTGGACAGGTAATGAGCAGTTCTTC. As protein: CSWTGNEQFF.

This chain joins TRBV28 and TRBJ1-1; TRBD1 might be the D (5 bases). The CDR3 runs 14 residues. Trimming took off 2 bases at V and 1 base at J, with 8 bases between the two ends. Per the germline V gene, CDR1 is MDHEN and CDR2 is SYDVKM. In DNA, the CDR3 is TGTGCCAGCAGTTTACCCGGGGGGAACACTGAAGCTTTCTTT. This codes for CASSLPGGNTEAFF. The full variable domain, in which reference TRBV28 and TRBJ1-1 provide the parts outside the CDR3, is DVKVTQSSRYLVKRTGEKVFLECVQDMDHENMFWYRQDPGLGLRLIYFSYDVKMKEKGDIPEGYSVSREKKERFSLILESASTNQTSMYLCASSLPGGNTEAFFGQGTRLTVV.

The J gene is TRBJ2-5, the V gene TRBV29-1; no firm D call. Germline CDR1 is SQVTM and CDR2 is ANQGSEA. Trimming stripped 2 bases from V and 0 bases from J, with 4 bases between. This CDR3 contains 12 residues. CDR3: CSVEYNQETQYF. The DNA for the CDR3 is TGCAGCGTTGAATACAACCAAGAGACCCAGTACTTC.